This is a list of T cell receptor beta chains from one sample in a study of blood T cell repertoires in COVID-19. Sequenced by immunoSEQ multiplex PCR; TCRdb stores in-frame clones only, minus some. The table includes about 98,000 clones, about nine tenths detected once. The specimen sequenced was peripheral blood. These TCRs come from a man in his fifties or sixties with acute or convalescent COVID-19. Each CDR3 is given with its conserved first and last residue. The D gene is left open where the match is weak. Some rows have no size entry. The others give once, few or many, or a class for an expanded clone.

abundance: .; v_gene: TRBV24-1; j_gene: TRBJ2-2; d_gene: .; CDR3aa: CATSRSRANTGELFF; CDR3nt: TGTGCCACCTCTAGGTCCAGGGCGAACACCGGGGAGCTGTTTTTT
abundance: .; v_gene: TRBV28; j_gene: TRBJ1-4; d_gene: .; CDR3aa: CASSLSGRNEKLFF; CDR3nt: TGTGCCAGCAGTTTATCAGGGCGTAATGAAAAACTGTTTTTT
abundance: few; v_gene: TRBV2; j_gene: TRBJ1-4; d_gene: .; CDR3aa: CASSDIYGRGGKLFF; CDR3nt: TGTGCCAGCAGTGACATTTATGGTAGGGGGGGAAAACTGTTTTTT
abundance: medium-sized; v_gene: TRBV6-2/TRBV6-3; j_gene: TRBJ1-4; d_gene: TRBD1; CDR3aa: CASSSGQATNEKLFF; CDR3nt: TGTGCCAGCAGTTCCGGACAGGCAACTAATGAAAAACTGTTTTTT
abundance: .; v_gene: TRBV10-2; j_gene: TRBJ2-1; d_gene: TRBD2; CDR3aa: CASSEAGLAPYNEQFF; CDR3nt: TGCGCCAGCAGTGAGGCGGGACTAGCGCCCTACAATGAGCAGTTCTTC
abundance: .; v_gene: TRBV6-5; j_gene: TRBJ2-7; d_gene: TRBD1; CDR3aa: CASSYRQGSSYEQYF; CDR3nt: TGTGCCAGCAGTTACCGACAGGGGAGCTCCTACGAGCAGTACTTC
abundance: .; v_gene: TRBV12-3/TRBV12-4; j_gene: TRBJ2-4; d_gene: .; CDR3aa: CASRLSSMNALDF; CDR3nt: TGTGCCAGCAGACTGTCCTCAATGAATGCCCTGGACTTC
abundance: .; v_gene: TRBV15; j_gene: TRBJ1-4; d_gene: TRBD1; CDR3aa: CATSGGGHTNEKLFF; CDR3nt: TGTGCCACCAGCGGAGGGGGCCATACTAATGAAAAACTGTTTTTT
abundance: .; v_gene: TRBV5-1; j_gene: TRBJ1-1; d_gene: .; CDR3aa: CASSLAQLHTEAFF; CDR3nt: TGCGCCAGCAGCTTGGCCCAGTTGCACACTGAAGCTTTCTTT
abundance: .; v_gene: TRBV23-1; j_gene: TRBJ1-1; d_gene: TRBD1; CDR3aa: CASSQTKTGTEAFF; CDR3nt: TGCGCCAGCAGTCAAACGAAGACAGGGACTGAAGCTTTCTTT
abundance: .; v_gene: TRBV19; j_gene: TRBJ2-2; d_gene: TRBD1; CDR3aa: CASSPGTGRANTGELFF; CDR3nt: TGTGCCAGTAGTCCCGGGACAGGGCGCGCGAACACCGGGGAGCTGTTTTTT
abundance: .; v_gene: TRBV5-5; j_gene: TRBJ1-5; d_gene: .; CDR3aa: CASSLDLSNQPQHF; CDR3nt: TGTGCCAGCAGCTTGGACTTATCCAATCAGCCCCAGCATTTT
abundance: few; v_gene: TRBV5-1; j_gene: TRBJ2-7; d_gene: TRBD1; CDR3aa: CASSPGGGTGSYEQYF; CDR3nt: TGCGCCAGCAGCCCTGGAGGCGGGACAGGGTCCTACGAGCAGTACTTC
abundance: .; v_gene: TRBV7-8; j_gene: TRBJ1-5; d_gene: .; CDR3aa: CASSLANRDGQPQHF; CDR3nt: TGTGCCAGCAGCTTAGCGAACAGGGATGGCCAGCCCCAGCATTTT
abundance: .; v_gene: TRBV7-9; j_gene: TRBJ2-3; d_gene: .; CDR3aa: CASSLRDGFGTDTQYF; CDR3nt: TGTGCCAGCAGCCTACGCGACGGGTTTGGCACAGATACGCAGTATTTT
abundance: .; v_gene: TRBV19; j_gene: TRBJ2-2; d_gene: TRBD2; CDR3aa: CASSIGGLAGSVGELFF; CDR3nt: TGTGCCAGTAGTATAGGGGGACTAGCGGGTAGTGTCGGGGAGCTGTTTTTT
abundance: .; v_gene: TRBV4-2; j_gene: TRBJ1-3; d_gene: .; CDR3aa: CASSQEVWQNSGNTIYF; CDR3nt: TGTGCCAGCAGCCAAGAAGTCTGGCAGAACTCTGGAAACACCATATATTTT
abundance: once; v_gene: TRBV6-5; j_gene: TRBJ2-2; d_gene: .; CDR3aa: CASRYTGTGELFF; CDR3nt: TGTGCCAGCAGATATACAGGGACCGGGGAGCTGTTTTTT
abundance: .; v_gene: TRBV4-1; j_gene: TRBJ2-1; d_gene: TRBD2; CDR3aa: CASSQALPSSGSVDEQFF; CDR3nt: TGCGCCAGCAGCCAAGCCCTTCCCTCTAGCGGGAGTGTTGATGAGCAGTTCTTC
abundance: .; v_gene: TRBV6-5; j_gene: TRBJ2-4; d_gene: .; CDR3aa: CASTSQGTKNIQYF; CDR3nt: TGTGCCAGCACTTCACAGGGAACCAAAAACATTCAGTACTTC
abundance: .; v_gene: TRBV3-1/TRBV3-2; j_gene: TRBJ2-7; d_gene: .; CDR3aa: CASSRSENEQYF; CDR3nt: TGTGCCAGCAGTCGTAGCGAAAACGAGCAGTACTTC
abundance: .; v_gene: TRBV5-4; j_gene: TRBJ1-1; d_gene: .; CDR3aa: CASSLFAGEAFF; CDR3nt: TGTGCCAGCAGCTTGTTTGCGGGGGAAGCTTTCTTT
abundance: .; v_gene: TRBV5-1; j_gene: TRBJ2-1; d_gene: TRBD2; CDR3aa: CASSPRLATSYNEQFF; CDR3nt: TGCGCCAGCAGCCCCCGACTAGCGACGTCCTACAATGAGCAGTTCTTC
abundance: .; v_gene: TRBV13; j_gene: TRBJ2-7; d_gene: TRBD2; CDR3aa: CASSLKGLATHEQYF; CDR3nt: TGTGCCAGCAGCCTGAAGGGACTAGCTACCCACGAGCAGTACTTC
abundance: .; v_gene: TRBV7-9; j_gene: TRBJ1-4; d_gene: TRBD1; CDR3aa: CASSLAGTVNEKLFF; CDR3nt: TGTGCCAGCAGCTTAGCGGGGACAGTTAATGAAAAACTGTTTTTT
abundance: .; v_gene: TRBV19; j_gene: TRBJ1-1; d_gene: .; CDR3aa: CASSIRIDQAGNTEAFF; CDR3nt: TGTGCCAGTAGTATAAGGATTGACCAGGCCGGGAACACTGAAGCTTTCTTT
abundance: .; v_gene: TRBV5-1; j_gene: TRBJ1-1; d_gene: .; CDR3aa: CASSLHTGNTEAFF; CDR3nt: TGCGCCAGCAGCTTGCATACTGGGAACACTGAAGCTTTCTTT
abundance: .; v_gene: TRBV5-1; j_gene: TRBJ2-7; d_gene: TRBD2; CDR3aa: CASSSTSGVGHEQYF; CDR3nt: TGCGCCAGCAGCTCCACTAGCGGGGTGGGCCACGAGCAGTACTTC
abundance: .; v_gene: TRBV6-5; j_gene: TRBJ2-1; d_gene: TRBD2; CDR3aa: CASNPGTSGSNEQFF; CDR3nt: TGTGCCAGCAACCCCGGGACTAGCGGGAGTAATGAGCAGTTCTTC
abundance: .; v_gene: TRBV24-1; j_gene: TRBJ2-2; d_gene: .; CDR3aa: CATSDPQNTGELFF; CDR3nt: TGTGCCACCAGTGATCCACAAAACACCGGGGAGCTGTTTTTT
abundance: .; v_gene: TRBV7-8; j_gene: TRBJ2-2; d_gene: .; CDR3aa: CASRAVVSNTGELFF; CDR3nt: TGTGCCAGCAGGGCCGTGGTGTCTAACACCGGGGAGCTGTTTTTT
abundance: .; v_gene: TRBV10-2; j_gene: TRBJ2-1; d_gene: .; CDR3aa: CASTRVGNEQFF; CDR3nt: TGCGCCAGCACCAGGGTTGGCAATGAGCAGTTCTTC
abundance: .; v_gene: TRBV15; j_gene: TRBJ1-1; d_gene: .; CDR3aa: CATSRDPNRINTEAFF; CDR3nt: TGTGCCACCAGCAGAGATCCGAACAGGATCAACACTGAAGCTTTCTTT
abundance: .; v_gene: TRBV19; j_gene: TRBJ2-6; d_gene: .; CDR3aa: CASTNWGSLTGANVLTF; CDR3nt: TGTGCCAGTACCAACTGGGGCAGCCTAACTGGGGCCAACGTCCTGACTTTC
abundance: .; v_gene: TRBV11-3; j_gene: TRBJ2-2; d_gene: .; CDR3aa: CASSIRQDSNTGELFF; CDR3nt: TGTGCCAGCAGCATCCGGCAGGATTCGAACACCGGGGAGCTGTTTTTT
abundance: .; v_gene: TRBV30; j_gene: TRBJ2-7; d_gene: TRBD1; CDR3aa: CASFGTGGNEQYF; CDR3nt: TGTGCCTCCTTTGGGACAGGGGGCAACGAGCAGTACTTC